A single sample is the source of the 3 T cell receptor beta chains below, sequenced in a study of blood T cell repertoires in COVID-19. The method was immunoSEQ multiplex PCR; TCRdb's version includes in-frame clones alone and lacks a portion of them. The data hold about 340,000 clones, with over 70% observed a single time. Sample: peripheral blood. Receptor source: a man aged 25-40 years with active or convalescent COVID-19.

The CDR3 nucleotides read TGTGCCAGCAGCCCCCAGGGGGCCGGCACAGATACGCAGTATTTT. Its translation: CASSPQGAGTDTQYF. The chain joins TRBV11-2 to TRBJ2-3; 8 nucleotides agree with TRBD1. The junction had 5 bases not matched to a gene; V was cut back by 5 bases and J by 1 base. CDR1 is SGHAT, CDR2 FQNNGV, per germline. The CDR3 is 15 amino acids.

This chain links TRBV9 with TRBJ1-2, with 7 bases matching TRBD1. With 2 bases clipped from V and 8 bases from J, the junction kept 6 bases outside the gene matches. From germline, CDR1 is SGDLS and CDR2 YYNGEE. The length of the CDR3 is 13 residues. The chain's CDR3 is CASSVRQGHGYTF. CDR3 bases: TGTGCCAGCAGCGTGCGACAGGGCCACGGCTACACCTTC.

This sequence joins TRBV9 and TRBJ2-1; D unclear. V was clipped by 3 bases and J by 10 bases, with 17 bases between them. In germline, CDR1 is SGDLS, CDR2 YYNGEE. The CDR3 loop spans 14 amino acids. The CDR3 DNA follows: TGTGCCAGCAGCGCCCCGCCAGGTCGCCGCGAGCAGTTCTTC. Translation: CASSAPPGRREQFF. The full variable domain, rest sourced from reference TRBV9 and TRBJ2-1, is DSGVTQTPKHLITATGQRVTLRCSPRSGDLSVYWYQQSLDQGLQFLIQYYNGEERAKGNILERFSAQQFPDLHSELNLSSLELGDSALYFCASSAPPGRREQFFGPGTRLTVL.